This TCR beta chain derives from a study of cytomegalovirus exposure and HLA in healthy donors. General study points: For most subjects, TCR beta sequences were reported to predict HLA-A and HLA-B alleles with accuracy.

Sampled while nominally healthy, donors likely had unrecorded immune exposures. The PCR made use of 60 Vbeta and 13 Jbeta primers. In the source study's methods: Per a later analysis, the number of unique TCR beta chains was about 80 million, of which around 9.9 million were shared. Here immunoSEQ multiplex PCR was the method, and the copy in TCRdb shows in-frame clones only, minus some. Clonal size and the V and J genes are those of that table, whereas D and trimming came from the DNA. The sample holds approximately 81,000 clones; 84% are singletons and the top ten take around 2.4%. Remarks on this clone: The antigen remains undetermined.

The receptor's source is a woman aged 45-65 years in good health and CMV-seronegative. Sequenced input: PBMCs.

The CDR3 reads CASSTTSHGNTIYF. DNA for the CDR3: TGTGCCAGCAGTACCACGAGCCATGGAAACACCATATATTTT. V and J are TRBV6-5 and TRBJ1-3; D uncertain. The CDR3 sequence is 14 residues long. Germline values: CDR1 MNHEY, CDR2 SVGAGI. Trimming left V 5 bases short and J 3 bases short, with 11 bases between.